Shown below are 24 T cell receptor beta chains from a single sample sequenced in a study of CD8 T cells in Susac syndrome. Random-hexamer reverse transcription was applied to roughly 0.45 to 1 ug RNA. From the immunoSEQ multiplex PCR reads, TCRdb called clonotypes with MiXCR, one entry per CDR3 protein. In the table there are 200,000 to 250,000 distinct CDR3 sequences, 90% to 95% of which are singletons. The sequenced material came from CD8+ T cells from PBMCs. The receptors derive from a human donor with multiple sclerosis.

J is TRBJ1-1 and V is TRBV30, with D perhaps matching TRBD1 (5 bases). Trimming left V 0 bases short and J 1 base short, with 6 bases between. Germline CDR1 GTSNPN, CDR2 SVGIG (reference sequence). The length of the CDR3 is 13 residues. The CDR3 DNA reads as TGTGCCTGGAGTGTAGACAGGAACACTGAAGCTTTCTTT. Translated: CAWSVDRNTEAFF.

V gene TRBV11-2 combines with J gene TRBJ2-7; 10 bases are shared with TRBD2. V shed 4 bases, J shed 7 bases, and the junction held 16 bases outside the gene matches. The CDR3 contains 17 residues. Germline CDR1 and CDR2: SGHAT and FQNNGV. CDR3 loop: CASSSPNRGLADGEQYF. Here the CDR3 DNA reads TGTGCCAGCAGCTCCCCTAACCGCGGACTAGCGGATGGGGAGCAGTACTTC.

The sample holds a few counts of this clonotype. The chain links TRBV13 to TRBJ2-7; D is possibly TRBD1 or TRBD2 (5 bases each). V was shortened by 5 bases and J by 0 bases, with 8 bases between the two germline ends. The CDR3 is made up of 13 amino acids. Germline V gene data show CDR1 as PRHDT and CDR2 as FYEKMQ (reference sequence). The CDR3 region is CASSPGASYEQYF. CDR3 bases: TGTGCCAGCAGCCCCGGGGCCTCCTACGAGCAGTACTTC.

The chain uses TRBV27 and TRBJ2-5; the D gene is possibly TRBD2 (7 bases). The CDR3 extends over 14 amino acids. V lost 5 bases, J lost 5 bases, and 15 bases lay in between. The germline V gene has CDR1 MNHEY and CDR2 SMNVEV (reference sequence). The CDR3 here is CASSPWGRGETQYF. For the CDR3, the DNA is TGTGCCAGCAGTCCATGGGGGCGGGGGGAGACCCAGTACTTC.

The genes are TRBV12-3 or TRBV12-4 and TRBJ2-1; perhaps TRBD1 as D (6 bases). With 3 bases removed from V and 7 bases from J, the gap between germline ends came to 16 bases. The CDR3 spans 15 residues. CDR3 region: CASSFGVGGGNEQFF. CDR3 in DNA: TGTGCCAGCAGTTTCGGGGTAGGGGGTGGGAATGAGCAGTTCTTC.

This rearrangement joins TRBV20-1 to TRBJ2-3, with a weak D call TRBD2 (5 bases). V dropped 5 bases and J dropped 0 bases, with 15 bases sitting between them. Germline V gives CDR1 DFQATT, CDR2 SNEGSKA (reference sequence). The CDR3 runs to 15 residues. In DNA form, the CDR3 reads TGCAGTGCTTACGGACTGGATCCCAGCACAGATACGCAGTATTTT. Translation: CSAYGLDPSTDTQYF.

The J gene is TRBJ2-1, the V gene TRBV7-9; 11 bases agree with TRBD2. This CDR3 contains 17 residues. Germline V gene sequence: CDR1 SEHNR, CDR2 FQNEAQ (reference sequence). Unmatched junction bases numbered 10, after V lost 6 bases and J lost 3 bases. CDR3 sequence reads: CASSSPPGTSGYNEQFF. The DNA of the CDR3 is TGTGCCAGCAGTTCCCCTCCCGGGACTAGCGGCTACAATGAGCAGTTCTTC.

The chain links TRBV7-9 to TRBJ2-5; no clear D gene. CDR1 and CDR2 (germline): SEHNR, FQNEAQ (reference sequence). V lost 1 base and J 3 bases, leaving 9 bases between the germline ends. There are 14 residues in the CDR3. This CDR3 reads CASSLGGDKETQYF. The DNA of the CDR3 is TGTGCCAGCAGCTTAGGTGGAGATAAAGAGACCCAGTACTTC.

The rearrangement joins TRBV24-1 to TRBJ2-1; D unclear. Trimming took 2 bases from V and 10 from J, leaving 5 bases between them. Germline lookup yields CDR1 KGHDR and CDR2 SFDVKD. The CDR3 consists of 11 residues. CDR3 nucleotides: TGTGCCACCAGTGATTCCTTCGAGCAGTTCTTC. Translating gives CATSDSFEQFF.

CDR3 region: CASSPPDRAYETQYF. CDR3 DNA: TGTGCCAGCAGCCCCCCCGACAGGGCCTATGAGACCCAGTACTTC. The rearrangement joins TRBV7-9 to TRBJ2-5, with 7 bases matching TRBD1. The CDR3 loop spans 15 amino acids. Germline-derived CDR1 and CDR2 are SEHNR and FQNEAQ (reference sequence). J was trimmed by 5 bases and V by 5 bases; bases with no gene match: 11.

V and J are TRBV4-3 and TRBJ2-7; no reliable D call. Germline-derived CDR1 and CDR2 are LGHNA and YSLEER. V was shortened by 0 bases and J by 0 bases, with 9 bases between the two germline ends. This CDR3 region has 15 residues. CDR3 loop: CASSQDLGLSYEQYF. The CDR3 DNA sequence: TGCGCCAGCAGCCAAGATCTAGGGCTCTCCTACGAGCAGTACTTC.

The V call is TRBV6-6, the J call TRBJ2-5; 7 positions agree with TRBD1. The CDR3 is made up of 15 amino acids. V shed 2 bases, J shed 5 bases, and the junction held 8 bases outside the gene matches. In germline, CDR1 is MNHNY, CDR2 SVGAGI (reference sequence). CDR3: CASSYTGQVGETQYF. As DNA, the CDR3 is TGTGCCAGCAGTTACACCGGACAGGTTGGGGAGACCCAGTACTTC.

CDR3 sequence reads: CASSFTSGRNYEQYF. CDR3 nucleotide sequence: TGTGCCAGCAGCTTTACTAGCGGGAGAAACTACGAGCAGTACTTC. This rearrangement joins TRBV13 to TRBJ2-7; 11 bases match TRBD2. The V gene's germline CDR1 is PRHDT and CDR2 FYEKMQ (reference sequence). Trimming cost V 3 bases and J 3 bases; bases outside gene matches: 4. CDR3 length: 15 amino acids. The full variable domain, in which reference TRBV13 and TRBJ2-7 provide the parts outside the CDR3, is AAGVIQSPRHLIKEKRETATLKCYPIPRHDTVYWYQQGPGQDPQFLISFYEKMQSDKGSIPDRFSAQQFSDYHSELNMSSLELGDSALYFCASSFTSGRNYEQYFGPGTRLTVT.

The chain recombines TRBV29-1 with TRBJ2-7, with D perhaps being TRBD1 or TRBD2 (6 bases each). The CDR3 runs 14 residues. Trimming left V 3 bases short and J 5 bases short, with 17 bases between. CDR1 SQVTM and CDR2 ANQGSEA come from the germline V gene. The CDR3: CSVELWRGNNEQYF. DNA for the CDR3: TGCAGCGTTGAGTTGTGGAGGGGGAACAACGAGCAGTACTTC.

The chain uses TRBV20-1 and TRBJ2-7, with D tentatively TRBD1 (6 bases). In germline, CDR1 is DFQATT, CDR2 SNEGSKA (reference sequence). The CDR3 runs to 11 residues. Trimming cost V 6 bases and J 3 bases, with 9 bases left between them. CDR3 nucleotides: TGCAGTGCCATGGACAGCTACGAGCAGTACTTC. Amino acids: CSAMDSYEQYF.

This clonotype appeared once. The rearrangement uses TRBV11-1 and TRBJ1-2; D gene uncertain. Trimming removed 4 bases from V and 0 bases from J, with 30 bases in between. In germline, CDR1 is SGHAT, CDR2 FQDESV (reference sequence). This CDR3 contains 21 residues. The CDR3: CASSSLFRVAIFLCANYGYTF. In DNA, the CDR3 is TGTGCCAGCAGCTCCCTTTTTAGAGTGGCTATATTCTTATGTGCTAACTATGGCTACACCTTC.

The V gene is TRBV2, the J gene TRBJ2-7; 9 nucleotides align to TRBD2. With 10 bases clipped from V and 0 bases from J, the junction kept 4 bases outside the gene matches. CDR1 and CDR2 (germline): SNHLY, FYNNEI. The CDR3 length is 13 residues. CDR3 coding DNA: TGTGCCATCGTTAGCGGGAGCTCCTACGAGCAGTACTTC. Its protein product is CAIVSGSSYEQYF.

The chain uses TRBV30 and TRBJ2-3; TRBD1 might be the D (8 bases). Germline-derived CDR1 and CDR2 are GTSNPN and SVGIG (reference sequence). The CDR3 has 14 amino acids. V lost 0 bases and J lost 11, with 18 bases in between. The CDR3 DNA is TGTGCCTGGAGTGTTACCTCAACAGGGGGGGAGCAGTATTTT. Its translation is CAWSVTSTGGEQYF.

The count of this clonotype is one. The chain carries TRBV2 and TRBJ2-3, with D perhaps matching TRBD2 (6 bases). Trimming shortened V by 4 bases and J by 1 base, and 18 bases separated the two germline ends. This CDR3 comprises 17 residues. In germline, CDR1 is SNHLY, CDR2 FYNNEI. CDR3 sequence reads: CASSGRDSKLGTDTQYF. In DNA, the CDR3 is TGTGCCAGCAGTGGCCGGGACTCAAAGCTCGGCACAGATACGCAGTATTTT.

The chain has TRBV12-3 or TRBV12-4 and TRBJ2-1; no firm D call. Between the trimmed V and J ends, which lost 5 bases and 10 bases, there was a span of 21 bases. This CDR3 comprises 15 residues. Here the CDR3 reads CASSIPAGPMNEQFF. The CDR3 nucleotides are TGTGCCAGCAGTATTCCAGCAGGCCCAATGAACGAGCAGTTCTTC.

This clonotype has a single count. The chain links TRBV19 to TRBJ1-2; D is ambiguous. This CDR3 is built from 16 residues. Germline V gives CDR1 LNHDA, CDR2 SQIVND (reference sequence). Trimming removed 1 base from V and 3 bases from J, with 15 bases in between. The CDR3 DNA follows: TGTGCCAGTAGTATAGGGGCAACAGCCCTGTACTATGGCTACACCTTC. Its translation: CASSIGATALYYGYTF.

The V call is TRBV13, the J call TRBJ1-6; the D gene is possibly TRBD1 (5 bases). V gave up 2 bases and J gave up 7 bases, with 12 bases separating them. This CDR3 is 15 amino acids long. CDR1 is PRHDT and CDR2 is FYEKMQ in the germline V gene (reference sequence). Here the CDR3 DNA reads TGTGCCAGCAGCTTATATCAGGGTCGGAATTCACCCCTCCACTTT. This encodes CASSLYQGRNSPLHF.

CDR3 nucleotides: TGTGCCACCAGCGAAAGACTAGCGGGGGGGCTGTATGAGCAGTTCTTC. Amino acids: CATSERLAGGLYEQFF. The V call is TRBV15, the J call TRBJ2-1; 14 nucleotides match TRBD2. Per germline, CDR1 LNHNV and CDR2 YYDKDF (reference sequence). The CDR3 spans 16 residues. V lost 5 bases to trimming and J lost 8 bases; unmatched junction nucleotides: 8.

The genes are TRBV9 and TRBJ2-1; no definite D call. The germline gives CDR1 SGDLS, CDR2 YYNGEE. There are 12 residues in the CDR3. The V gene lost 0 bases and the J gene lost 7 bases, with 5 bases spanning the gap. CDR3 nucleotides: TGTGCCAGCAGCGTAGTAGCAAATGAGCAGTTCTTC. This translates into CASSVVANEQFF.